Below, one T cell receptor (beta chain) is given with its context. Its target is unknown. The record originates from a study of cytomegalovirus exposure and HLA in healthy donors. Findings and limits, study-wide: It was 164 TCR beta chains that were listed as cytomegalovirus-associated.

Per germline, CDR1 SGHRS and CDR2 YFSETQ. There are 13 residues in the CDR3. V was shortened by 5 bases and J by 8 bases, with 16 bases between the two germline ends. In the PCR, 60 Vbeta and 13 Jbeta primers were used. Method: immunoSEQ multiplex PCR; TCRdb's copy keeps in-frame clones and lacks some. The specimen's table records roughly 40,000 clones. The gene calls are TRBV5-1 and TRBJ1-2; weak D call: TRBD1 (5 bases). The source of this sequence is a man aged 25 to 40 in good health and CMV-seronegative. Material for sequencing was PBMCs. CDR3 DNA: TGCGCCAGCAGTGAAGGGGTAGTAAGGGGCTACACCTTC. Protein: CASSEGVVRGYTF. The full variable domain, its missing parts supplied by reference TRBV5-1 and TRBJ1-2, is KAGVTQTPRYLIKTRGQQVTLSCSPISGHRSVSWYQQTPGQGLQFLFEYFSETQRNKGNFPGRFSGRQFSNSRSEMNVSTLELGDSALYLCASSEGVVRGYTFGSGTRLTVV.